One sample yielded the 23 T cell receptor beta chains listed below, sequenced in a study of blood T cell repertoires in COVID-19. Assay used: immunoSEQ multiplex PCR; TCRdb lists only in-frame clones, some missing. The sample holds some 80,000 clones, 80% to 85% seen once. Material: peripheral blood. These TCRs come from a woman between 70 and 85 years old with acute or convalescent COVID-19.

J is TRBJ1-4 and V is TRBV29-1, with a tentative D call TRBD1 (6 bases). The germline V and J ends were trimmed by 3 bases and 8 bases, with 16 bases remaining between them. The CDR3 has 14 amino acids. In germline, CDR1 is SQVTM, CDR2 ANQGSEA. The CDR3 protein is CSVETQGGEEKLFF. The DNA for the CDR3 is TGCAGCGTTGAGACACAGGGAGGGGAGGAAAAACTGTTTTTT.

The chain recombines TRBV6-4 with TRBJ1-6; D ambiguous. Germline assignment: CDR1 MRHNA and CDR2 SNTAGT. V lost 3 bases to trimming and J lost 7 bases, with 7 bases between them. The CDR3 length is 13 residues. The CDR3 is CASSERENSPLHF. In DNA form, the CDR3 reads TGTGCCAGCAGTGAACGGGAGAATTCACCCCTCCACTTT.

This chain uses TRBV7-8 with TRBJ2-3; 15 nucleotides line up with TRBD2. V was pared by 5 bases and J by 1 base, with 7 bases of the junction left unmatched. CDR3 size: 18 residues. Per the germline V gene, CDR1 is SGHVS and CDR2 is FQNEAQ. CDR3 in amino acids: CASSPGLAGGWGTDTQYF. CDR3 DNA sequence: TGTGCCAGCAGCCCGGGACTAGCGGGAGGTTGGGGCACAGATACGCAGTATTTT. The full variable domain, rest sourced from reference TRBV7-8 and TRBJ2-3, is GAGVSQSPRYKVAKRGQDVALRCDPISGHVSLFWYQQALGQGPEFLTYFQNEAQLDKSGLPSDRFFAERPEGSVSTLKIQRTQQEDSAVYLCASSPGLAGGWGTDTQYFGPGTRLTVL.

In its sample, this clone was seen a few times. The chain recombines TRBV5-1 with TRBJ2-5, with D tentatively TRBD2 (5 bases). In germline, CDR1 is SGHRS, CDR2 YFSETQ. CDR3 size: 14 residues. V lost 1 base, J lost 2 bases, and 9 bases lay in between. The CDR3 sequence is CASSLRRVQETQYF. CDR3 coding DNA: TGCGCCAGCAGCTTGAGGCGGGTACAAGAGACCCAGTACTTC.

V and J are TRBV19 and TRBJ1-1, with D maybe TRBD1 (5 bases). This CDR3 region has 15 residues. Trimming cost V 3 bases and J 0 bases, with 11 bases left between them. In germline, CDR1 is LNHDA, CDR2 SQIVND (reference sequence). The CDR3 sequence: CASSMGGTLNTEAFF. The CDR3 DNA follows: TGTGCCAGTAGTATGGGAGGGACCCTGAACACTGAAGCTTTCTTT.

The V gene is TRBV14, the J gene TRBJ1-3; D possibly corresponds to TRBD1 (6 bases). This CDR3 is 18 amino acids long. V was cut by 4 bases and J by 8 bases, with 27 bases left in between. The germline V gene has CDR1 SGHDN and CDR2 FVKESK. The CDR3 is CASSPPIRRDNSRDTIYF. In DNA, the CDR3 is TGTGCCAGCAGCCCTCCAATCCGCCGGGACAACAGTCGCGACACCATATATTTT.

The J gene is TRBJ2-1, the V gene TRBV3-1 (or the pseudogene TRBV3-2); TRBD2 might be the D (6 bases). The CDR3 contains 12 residues. Germline CDR1 is LGHDT and CDR2 is YNNKEL (reference sequence). The V end was cut by 1 base, the J end by 9 bases, with 7 bases between. For the CDR3, the DNA is TGTGCCAGCAGCCAAGTCGGGAGTGAGCAGTTCTTC. This encodes CASSQVGSEQFF.

The chain employs TRBV6-5 and TRBJ1-1, with 7 positions matching TRBD1. The ends lost 6 bases at V and 4 bases at J; junction bases unmatched: 8. Germline V gene data show CDR1 as MNHEY and CDR2 as SVGAGI. CDR3 length equals 14 residues. CDR3 residues: CASSLTGVGTEAFF. The CDR3 coding sequence is TGTGCCAGCAGCTTAACAGGGGTGGGCACTGAAGCTTTCTTT.

CDR3 sequence (DNA): TGTGCCAGCAGCTTAGTTAACGGGAGCCCACAAGAGACCCAGTACTTC. Encoded protein: CASSLVNGSPQETQYF. The chain is built from TRBV11-2 and TRBJ2-5; a weak D match, TRBD2 (6 bases). The CDR3 extends over 16 amino acids. Germline CDR1 and CDR2: SGHAT and FQNNGV. V lost 1 base and J lost 2, with 14 bases in between.

This sequence joins TRBV2 and TRBJ2-3; TRBD2 aligns across 12 bases. CDR1 is SNHLY, CDR2 FYNNEI, per germline. The V and J ends lost 6 bases and 9 bases, in that order; junction bases with no gene match: 10. The CDR3 has 15 amino acids. The CDR3 protein is CASRLTSGSSETQYF. CDR3 in DNA: TGTGCCAGCAGATTGACTAGCGGGAGTTCCGAAACGCAGTATTTT.

This rearrangement joins TRBV7-2 to TRBJ2-3, with 7 bases fitting TRBD1. In germline, CDR1 is SGHTA, CDR2 FQGNSA. This CDR3 contains 15 residues. The trim removed 5 bases at V and 7 bases at J, leaving 12 bases unmatched. The CDR3 loop reads CASSPTGTASNTQYF. The CDR3 DNA reads TGTGCCAGCAGCCCCACCGGGACAGCTTCAAATACGCAGTATTTT.

The CDR3: CASSSWTGTSQPQHF. CDR3 sequence (DNA): TGTGCCAGCAGCTCCTGGACAGGGACGAGCCAGCCCCAGCATTTT. The chain links TRBV7-2 to TRBJ1-5, with 8 positions matching TRBD1. Germline V lookup: CDR1 SGHTA, CDR2 FQGNSA. V was clipped by 4 bases and J by 7 bases; unmatched bases: 9. CDR3 length: 15 residues.

The rearrangement links TRBV23-1 to TRBJ2-5; possibly TRBD2 for D (5 bases). TRBV23-1 has ORF status, its function being uncertain. V dropped 6 bases and J dropped 5 bases, with 19 bases sitting between them. The CDR3 has 15 amino acids. The CDR3 protein is CASSIPMERAETQYF. CDR3 coding DNA: TGCGCCAGCAGCATTCCTATGGAGAGGGCGGAGACCCAGTACTTC.

The rearrangement links TRBV12-5 to TRBJ2-3; D is perhaps TRBD1 (6 bases). The germline V and J ends were trimmed by 5 bases and 4 bases, with 16 bases remaining between them. The CDR3 runs to 15 residues. Per the germline V gene, CDR1 is LGHNT and CDR2 is FRNRAP. CDR3 region: CASGPGQSVADTQYF. The CDR3 coding sequence is TGTGCTAGTGGTCCAGGACAGAGCGTAGCAGATACGCAGTATTTT.

This clone was observed a single time. The chain couples TRBV19 to TRBJ2-6, with a possible D match to TRBD2 (7 bases). Germline assignment: CDR1 LNHDA and CDR2 SQIVND (reference sequence). The CDR3 consists of 16 residues. The V end was cut by 7 bases, the J end by 4 bases, with 17 bases between. CDR3 sequence reads: CASNKDGGLGANVLTF. In DNA, the CDR3 is TGTGCCAGTAACAAAGACGGGGGGCTAGGGGCCAACGTCCTGACTTTC.

This chain connects TRBV3-1 (or the pseudogene TRBV3-2) to TRBJ2-1, with D uncertain. V gave up 4 bases and J gave up 7 bases, with 17 bases separating them. The germline V gene has CDR1 LGHDT and CDR2 YNNKEL (reference sequence). CDR3 size: 15 residues. CDR3 nucleotide sequence: TGTGCCAGCAGCCGAACTGAATCCGTGATAAATGAGCAGTTCTTC. It yields the protein CASSRTESVINEQFF.

The chain carries TRBV4-1 and TRBJ2-7, with 7 bases that match TRBD2. CDR1 is MGHRA, CDR2 YSYEKL, per germline. V gave up 4 bases and J gave up 4 bases; unmatched junction bases: 13. The CDR3 totals 16 residues. The chain's CDR3 is CASSLTWTRDGYEQYF. In DNA form, the CDR3 reads TGCGCCAGCAGCCTTACCTGGACTAGGGACGGGTACGAGCAGTACTTC.

The chain has TRBV20-1 and TRBJ2-5, with D unclear. Germline values: CDR1 DFQATT, CDR2 SNEGSKA (reference sequence). The V gene lost 2 bases and the J gene lost 5 bases, with 6 bases spanning the gap. This CDR3 comprises 11 residues. The DNA for the CDR3 is TGCAGTGCTAGACAATTCGAGACCCAGTACTTC. It translates to CSARQFETQYF.

The chain is built from TRBV6-5 and TRBJ1-4; D gene uncertain. This CDR3 is built from 13 residues. Trimming removed 3 bases from V and 5 bases from J, with 7 bases in between. Per germline, CDR1 MNHEY and CDR2 SVGAGI. CDR3 bases: TGTGCCAGCAGTTATGGCAGGAATGAAAAACTGTTTTTT. Its protein product is CASSYGRNEKLFF.

The rearrangement links TRBV5-1 to TRBJ2-7; TRBD1 matches at 9 bases. The germline gives CDR1 SGHRS, CDR2 YFSETQ. This CDR3 has 13 residues. The J segment lost 7 bases and the V segment lost 4 bases, leaving 6 bases of the junction unmatched. The CDR3 sequence is CASSAQGAVEQYF. The DNA for the CDR3 is TGCGCCAGCAGCGCACAGGGGGCCGTAGAGCAGTACTTC. Full variable domain (outside the CDR3, taken from reference TRBV5-1 and TRBJ2-7): KAGVTQTPRYLIKTRGQQVTLSCSPISGHRSVSWYQQTPGQGLQFLFEYFSETQRNKGNFPGRFSGRQFSNSRSEMNVSTLELGDSALYLCASSAQGAVEQYFGPGTRLTVT.

The chain joins TRBV9 to TRBJ2-3; the D gene is possibly TRBD1 (5 bases). Between the trimmed V and J ends, which lost 3 bases and 6 bases, there was a span of 17 bases. Per the germline V gene, CDR1 is SGDLS and CDR2 is YYNGEE. CDR3 length equals 15 residues. The CDR3 DNA sequence: TGTGCCAGCAGCGAAACGACAGCTCCTGACGATACGCAGTATTTT. Translating it yields CASSETTAPDDTQYF.

V usage is TRBV5-5 and J usage is TRBJ2-5; 9 nucleotides agree with TRBD2. Trimming at V came to 1 base and at J to 2 bases, leaving 3 bases not matched to a gene. The CDR3 is 15 residues long. Germline V gene sequence: CDR1 SGHKS, CDR2 YYEKEE (reference sequence). The CDR3 DNA is TGTGCCAGCAGCTTGCTTAGCGGGAGTCAAGAGACCCAGTACTTC. Its protein product is CASSLLSGSQETQYF.

V gene TRBV19 combines with J gene TRBJ2-3; D remains ambiguous. The germline V gene encodes CDR1 LNHDA and CDR2 SQIVND (reference sequence). The CDR3 consists of 13 residues. Deletions cut 5 bases from V and 10 bases from J, with 16 bases between. The CDR3 DNA follows: TGTGCCAGTAGTTTGCGACTGGATGCTCCGCAGTATTTT. The encoded protein is CASSLRLDAPQYF.